This TCR beta chain stems from a study of cytomegalovirus exposure and HLA in healthy donors. Both 60 Vbeta primers and 13 Jbeta primers went into the PCR. Assay: immunoSEQ multiplex PCR; the TCRdb copy retains only in-frame clones and omits some. The listing contains tens of thousands of clones. Per the germline V gene, CDR1 is LNHDA and CDR2 is SQIVND (reference sequence). This CDR3 is 14 amino acids long. V shed 5 bases and J 6 bases; nucleotides not matched to a gene: 7. The genes are TRBV19 and TRBJ1-5; 7 bases fit TRBD1. The specimen was PBMCs. This TCR was sampled from a woman aged 40 to 49 in good health and CMV-seropositive. The CDR3 DNA reads as TGTGCCAGTAGTTTCGGACAGGCGGGTCAGCCCCAGCATTTT. Its translation: CASSFGQAGQPQHF.